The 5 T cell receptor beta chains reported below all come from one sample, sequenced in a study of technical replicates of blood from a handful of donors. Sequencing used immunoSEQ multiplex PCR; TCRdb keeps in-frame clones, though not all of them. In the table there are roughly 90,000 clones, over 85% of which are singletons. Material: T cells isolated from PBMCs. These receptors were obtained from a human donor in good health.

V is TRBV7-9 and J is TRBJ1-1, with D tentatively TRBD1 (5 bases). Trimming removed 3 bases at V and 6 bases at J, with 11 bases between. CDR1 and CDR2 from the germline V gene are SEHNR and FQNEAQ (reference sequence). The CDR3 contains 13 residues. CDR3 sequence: CASSFGGISEAFF. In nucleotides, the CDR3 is TGTGCCAGCAGCTTTGGGGGGATCTCTGAAGCTTTCTTT.

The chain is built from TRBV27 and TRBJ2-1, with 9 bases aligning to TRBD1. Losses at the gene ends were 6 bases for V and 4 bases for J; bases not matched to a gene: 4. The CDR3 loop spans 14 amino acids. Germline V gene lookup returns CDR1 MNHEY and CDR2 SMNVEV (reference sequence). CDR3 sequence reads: CASSRDRVYNEQFF. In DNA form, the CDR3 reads TGTGCCAGCAGCCGGGACAGGGTATACAATGAGCAGTTCTTC.

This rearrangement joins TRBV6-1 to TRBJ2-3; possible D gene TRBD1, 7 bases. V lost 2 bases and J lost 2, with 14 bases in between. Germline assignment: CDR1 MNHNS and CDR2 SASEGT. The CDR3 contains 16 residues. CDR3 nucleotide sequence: TGTGCCAGCAGTGAAAGGAGGGGGCTCAACACAGATACGCAGTATTTT. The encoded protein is CASSERRGLNTDTQYF.

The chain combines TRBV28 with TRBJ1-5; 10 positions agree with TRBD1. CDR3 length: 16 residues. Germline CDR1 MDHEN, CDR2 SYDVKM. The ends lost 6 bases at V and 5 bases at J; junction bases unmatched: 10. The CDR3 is CASSPTDRGPYQPQHF. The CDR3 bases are TGTGCCAGCAGCCCCACCGACAGGGGGCCTTATCAGCCCCAGCATTTT.

The CDR3 nucleotides read TGTGCCAGCTCACCGACCGCGGGACAGAATTACTATGGCTACACCTTC. Translation: CASSPTAGQNYYGYTF. This chain connects TRBV18 to TRBJ1-2, with 7 bases identical to TRBD1. V shed 3 bases, J shed 3 bases, and the junction held 10 bases outside the gene matches. This CDR3 is 16 amino acids long. In germline, CDR1 is KGHSH, CDR2 LQKENI. Full variable domain (rest looked up from reference TRBV18 and TRBJ1-2): NAGVMQNPRHLVRRRGQEARLRCSPMKGHSHVYWYRQLPEEGLKFMVYLQKENIIDESGMPKERFSAEFPKEGPSILRIQQVVRGDSAAYFCASSPTAGQNYYGYTFGSGTRLTVV.